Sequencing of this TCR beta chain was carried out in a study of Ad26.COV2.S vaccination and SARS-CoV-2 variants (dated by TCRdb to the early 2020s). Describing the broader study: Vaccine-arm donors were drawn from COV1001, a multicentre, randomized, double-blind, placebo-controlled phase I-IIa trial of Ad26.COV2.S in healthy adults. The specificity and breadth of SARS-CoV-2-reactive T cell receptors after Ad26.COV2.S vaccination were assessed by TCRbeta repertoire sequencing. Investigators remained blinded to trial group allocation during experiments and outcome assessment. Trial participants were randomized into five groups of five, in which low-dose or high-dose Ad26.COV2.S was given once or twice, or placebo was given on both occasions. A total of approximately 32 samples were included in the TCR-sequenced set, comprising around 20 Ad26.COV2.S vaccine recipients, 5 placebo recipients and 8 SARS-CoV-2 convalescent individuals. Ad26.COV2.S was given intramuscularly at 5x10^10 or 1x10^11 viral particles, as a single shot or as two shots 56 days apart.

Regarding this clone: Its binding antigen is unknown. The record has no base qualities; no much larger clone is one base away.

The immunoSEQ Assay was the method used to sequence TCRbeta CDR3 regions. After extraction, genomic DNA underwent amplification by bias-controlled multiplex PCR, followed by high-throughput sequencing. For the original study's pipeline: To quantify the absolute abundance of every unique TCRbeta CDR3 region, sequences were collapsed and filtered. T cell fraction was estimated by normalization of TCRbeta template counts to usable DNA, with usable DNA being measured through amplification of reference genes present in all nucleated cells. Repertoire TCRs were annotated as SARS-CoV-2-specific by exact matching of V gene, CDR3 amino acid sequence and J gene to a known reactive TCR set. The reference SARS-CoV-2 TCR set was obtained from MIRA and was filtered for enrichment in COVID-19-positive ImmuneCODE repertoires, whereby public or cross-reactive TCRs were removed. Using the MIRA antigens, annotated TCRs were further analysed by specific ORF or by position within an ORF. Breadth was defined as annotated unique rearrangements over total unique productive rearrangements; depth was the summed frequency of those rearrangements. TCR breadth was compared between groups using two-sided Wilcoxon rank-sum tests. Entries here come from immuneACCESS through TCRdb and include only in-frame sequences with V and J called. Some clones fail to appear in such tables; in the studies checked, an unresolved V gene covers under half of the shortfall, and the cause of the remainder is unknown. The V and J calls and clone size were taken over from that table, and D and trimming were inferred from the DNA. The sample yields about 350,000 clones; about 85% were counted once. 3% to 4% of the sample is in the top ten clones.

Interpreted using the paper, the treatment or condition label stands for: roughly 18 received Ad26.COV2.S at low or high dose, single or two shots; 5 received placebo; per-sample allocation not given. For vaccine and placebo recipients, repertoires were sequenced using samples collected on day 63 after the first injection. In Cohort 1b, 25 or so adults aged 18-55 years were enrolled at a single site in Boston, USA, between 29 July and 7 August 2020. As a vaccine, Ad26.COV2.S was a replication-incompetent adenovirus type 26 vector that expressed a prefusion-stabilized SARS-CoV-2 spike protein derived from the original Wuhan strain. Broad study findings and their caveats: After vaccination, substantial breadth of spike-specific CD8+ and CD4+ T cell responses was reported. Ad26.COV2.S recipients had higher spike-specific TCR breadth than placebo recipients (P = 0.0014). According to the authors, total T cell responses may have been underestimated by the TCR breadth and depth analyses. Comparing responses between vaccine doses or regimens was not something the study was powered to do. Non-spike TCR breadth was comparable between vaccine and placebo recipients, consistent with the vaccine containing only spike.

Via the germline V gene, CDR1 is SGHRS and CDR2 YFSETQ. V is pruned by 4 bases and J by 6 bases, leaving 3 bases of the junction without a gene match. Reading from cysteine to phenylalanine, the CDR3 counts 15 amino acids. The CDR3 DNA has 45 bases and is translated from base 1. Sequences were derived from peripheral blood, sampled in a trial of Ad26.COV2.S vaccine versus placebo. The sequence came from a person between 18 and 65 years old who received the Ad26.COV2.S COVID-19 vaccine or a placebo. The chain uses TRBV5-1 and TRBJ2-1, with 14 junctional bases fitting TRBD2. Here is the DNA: TGCGCCAGCAGCCCGACTAGCGGGAGGGTCAATGAGCAGTTCTTC. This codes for CASSPTSGRVNEQFF.